Shown below are 30 T cell receptor beta chains from a single sample sequenced in a study of T cells in women clearing cervical HPV infection. Generated by immunoSEQ multiplex PCR, the TCRdb table keeps only in-frame clones and is missing some. This specimen shows more than 9,500 clones; the ten leading clones hold approximately 9.3%. The sequenced sample was blood buffy coat. The receptors were gathered from a woman aged 18 to 75 with a cervical HPV16 infection that either progressed to CIN3+ or cleared (not recorded which).

A word on this clone: Read data end 3 residues before the CDR3 end; the end is taken from the germline J gene. This chain uses TRBV20-1 with TRBJ2-7; 7 bases agree with TRBD2. Germline V CDR1 and CDR2: DFQATT, SNEGSKA (reference sequence). After removal of 6 bases from V and 1 base from J, the junction contained 12 bases not matched to a gene. This CDR3 has 15 residues. CDR3 sequence reads: CSALIRASGSYEQYF. The DNA read from the CDR3 is TGCAGTGCCCTAATCCGGGCTAGCGGTTCCTACGAG.

Details on this clone: Sequencing ends 3 residues short of the CDR3 end; the germline J gene provides the rest. The chain employs TRBV19 and TRBJ2-3; TRBD1 aligns across 8 bases. Germline CDR1 and CDR2: LNHDA and SQIVND (reference sequence). The CDR3 length is 16 residues. The part of the CDR3 DNA that was read is TGTGCCAGTAGTAGCTACGGCAGGGGGCTTGGAGAGACG. It translates to CASSSYGRGLGET. The full CDR3 protein reads CASSSYGRGLGETQYF.

On this clone itself: The observed sequence ends 3 residues before the CDR3 terminus, with the missing tail filled in from the germline J gene. At the DNA level, this CDR3 is encoded by other sequences in the same sample as well. The rearrangement links TRBV5-1 to TRBJ1-3; tentative D call: TRBD1 (6 bases). In germline, CDR1 is SGHRS, CDR2 YFSETQ. CDR3 size: 14 residues. The V end was cut by 4 bases, the J end by 2 bases, with 10 bases between. The DNA read from the CDR3 is TGCGCCAGCAGCGAAAACAGGGCTGGAAACACC. Residues: CASSENRAGNT. The CDR3 in its entirety is CASSENRAGNTIYF.

With respect to this clone: The read ends 3 residues before the CDR3 terminus; that terminus is restored from the germline J gene. The V and J genes are TRBV18 and TRBJ1-1; no firm D call. V dropped 6 bases and J dropped 1 base, with 12 bases sitting between them. CDR3 length equals 14 residues. CDR1 and CDR2 from the germline V gene are KGHSH and LQKENI. The sequenced CDR3 bases are TGTGCCAGCTCCCCCAACTTCTCGAACACTGAA. Protein product: CASSPNFSNTE. The whole CDR3 protein is CASSPNFSNTEAFF.

Turning to this clone: A read error may account for a junction end that differs from germline. Additional DNA sequences in this sample encode the identical CDR3. The CDR3 loop reads CASSIRQGSYGYTF. CDR3 DNA (partial): TGTGCCAGTAGTATCCGACAGGGGTCCTATGGG. This chain joins TRBV19 and TRBJ1-2; 8 positions match TRBD1. The read ends 3 residues before the CDR3 terminus; that terminus is restored from the germline J gene. In germline, CDR1 is LNHDA, CDR2 SQIVND (reference sequence). CDR3 length: 14 amino acids.

As for this clone: The read stops 3 residues short of the end of the CDR3; the missing end is completed from the germline J gene. This chain links TRBV10-3 with TRBJ2-4; 10 bases are a match to TRBD2. The CDR3 extends over 14 amino acids. Germline V CDR1 and CDR2: ENHRY, SYGVKD. The CDR3 DNA, read in part, is TGTGCCATCAGTGACAGCGGGGGGGGTGGGACT. Its translation is CAISDSGGGGT. The full CDR3 is CAISDSGGGGTQYF.

In regard to this clone: The CDR3 goes on 3 residues after the read ends, and that part is filled in from the germline J gene. J is TRBJ2-3 and V is TRBV19; TRBD1 aligns across 8 bases. Germline V gives CDR1 LNHDA, CDR2 SQIVND (reference sequence). The CDR3 has 14 amino acids. The CDR3 bases that were read are TGTGCCAGTAGTAAAGGACAGGGTCTTGAGCCG. This gives the protein CASSKGQGLEP. The CDR3 reads in full as CASSKGQGLEPQYF.

Details on this clone: The CDR3 end lies 3 residues beyond the end of the read and is filled in from the germline J gene. The chain recombines TRBV5-1 with TRBJ2-1, with 10 bases matching TRBD1. The CDR3 covers 15 residues. The germline CDR1 and CDR2 sequences are SGHRS and YFSETQ. V lost 3 bases to trimming and J lost 7 bases; unmatched junction nucleotides: 7. CDR3 DNA, as far as it was read: TGCGCCAGCAGCTCCGACAGGGGGCGCGAAAATGAG. As protein: CASSSDRGRENE. The whole CDR3 sequence reads CASSSDRGRENEQFF.

Notes on this clone: The read falls 3 residues short of the CDR3 end, and the missing part is taken from the germline J gene. The chain employs TRBV4-1 and TRBJ2-5, with TRBD2 matching over 10 bases. The CDR3 extends over 14 amino acids. The V gene end was trimmed by 2 bases and the J gene end by 5 bases; junction bases not matched to a gene: 2. Germline assignment: CDR1 MGHRA and CDR2 YSYEKL. CDR3 region: CASSQLAGVETQYF. The CDR3 bases that were read are TGCGCCAGCAGCCAACTAGCGGGGGTCGAGACC.

Notes on this clone: The read ends 3 residues early relative to the CDR3; the germline J gene fills the gap. This sequence joins TRBV7-2 and TRBJ2-2; 10 bases align to TRBD1. The ends lost 11 bases at V and 0 bases at J; junction bases unmatched: 3. The CDR3 consists of 14 residues. Germline CDR1 and CDR2: SGHTA and FQGNSA. The sequenced part of the CDR3 DNA is TGTGCCGGGGACAGGGGACCGAACACCGGGGAG. Protein product: CAGDRGPNTGE. The full CDR3 sequence reads CAGDRGPNTGELFF.

On this clone: The read falls 3 residues short of the CDR3 end, and the missing part is taken from the germline J gene. This sequence joins TRBV7-2 and TRBJ1-4; D remains unclear. Trimming shortened V by 1 base and J by 4 bases, and 4 bases separated the two germline ends. This CDR3 has 13 amino acids. Germline V gene lookup returns CDR1 SGHTA and CDR2 FQGNSA. CDR3 residues: CASSLVFNEKLFF. CDR3 DNA (partial): TGTGCCAGCAGCTTAGTCTTTAATGAAAAA.

On this clone itself: The read falls 3 residues short of the CDR3 end, and the missing part is taken from the germline J gene. This sequence joins TRBV5-4 and TRBJ2-6; the D gene is possibly TRBD1 (5 bases). This CDR3 is 16 amino acids long. Looked up from germline, CDR1 is SGHNT and CDR2 is YYREEE (reference sequence). The germline V and J ends were trimmed by 2 bases and 3 bases, with 12 bases remaining between them. The DNA read from the CDR3 is TGTGCCAGCAGCTTACCGCAGGGCGGTGGGGCCAACGTC. This codes for CASSLPQGGGANV. The whole CDR3 reads CASSLPQGGGANVLTF.

This clone is called medium-sized based on its frequency. The sequence runs out 3 residues before the end of the CDR3; the remainder is reconstructed from the germline J gene. The chain recombines TRBV20-1 with TRBJ2-3, with TRBD2 identical over 9 bases. Trimming removed 6 bases from V and 3 bases from J; junction bases left unmatched: 13. The germline V gene encodes CDR1 DFQATT and CDR2 SNEGSKA (reference sequence). The CDR3 has 16 residues. The DNA read from the CDR3 is TGCAGTGCAGAGCGAAGCGGGGGGAAGGAAACAGATACG. Protein: CSAERSGGKETDT. In full, the CDR3 is CSAERSGGKETDTQYF.

In regard to this clone: Coverage ceases 3 residues before the CDR3 finishes, and the germline J gene fills in the end. The rearrangement links TRBV28 to TRBJ2-5; TRBD2 is a possible D gene (6 bases). Germline V gene lookup returns CDR1 MDHEN and CDR2 SYDVKM. The V and J ends lost 3 bases and 5 bases respectively, with 7 bases between them. This CDR3 spans 12 amino acids. The CDR3 DNA, read in part, is TGTGCCAGCAGTTTGCTAGCGGAGACC. It yields the protein CASSLLAET. The full CDR3 reads CASSLLAETQYF.

Concerning this clone: The CDR3 end lies 3 residues beyond the end of the read and is filled in from the germline J gene. The V gene is TRBV13, the J gene TRBJ2-1; D is perhaps TRBD1 (5 bases). Looked up from germline, CDR1 is PRHDT and CDR2 is FYEKMQ (reference sequence). The CDR3 runs 15 residues. V lost 8 bases, J lost 4 bases, and 18 bases lay in between. CDR3 DNA, as far as it was read: TGTGCCAGCTTGACAGATCGTCTCAAATACAATGAG. This translates into CASLTDRLKYNE. The whole CDR3 sequence reads CASLTDRLKYNEQFF. Together with reference TRBV13 and TRBJ2-1, the CDR3 gives the full variable domain: AAGVIQSPRHLIKEKRETATLKCYPIPRHDTVYWYQQGPGQDPQFLISFYEKMQSDKGSIPDRFSAQQFSDYHSELNMSSLELGDSALYFCASLTDRLKYNEQFFGPGTRLTVL.

A remark on this clone: The read ends 3 residues shy of where the CDR3 ends; the end is completed using the germline J gene. The chain links TRBV11-1 to TRBJ2-4; 10 bases map to TRBD2. The CDR3 is 15 residues long. Germline V gene lookup returns CDR1 SGHAT and CDR2 FQDESV (reference sequence). V lost 4 bases and J lost 3; bases outside the gene matches: 3. The CDR3: CASSSAGGIKNIQYF. The sequenced part of the CDR3 DNA is TGTGCCAGCAGCTCAGCGGGGGGGATCAAAAACATT.

About this clone itself: The read stops 3 residues short of the end of the CDR3; the missing end is completed from the germline J gene. The chain couples TRBV19 to TRBJ2-2, with TRBD2 as a possible D gene (6 bases). The CDR3 is made up of 13 amino acids. In germline, CDR1 is LNHDA, CDR2 SQIVND (reference sequence). This CDR3 is CATRVTGGEKLFF. CDR3 bases read: TGTGCCACCAGGGTGACCGGGGGTGAAAAG.

In regard to this clone: Sequencing ends 3 residues short of the CDR3 end; the germline J gene provides the rest. The V gene is TRBV19, the J gene TRBJ1-1; a possible D gene is TRBD1 (5 bases). Germline V gene lookup returns CDR1 LNHDA and CDR2 SQIVND (reference sequence). V was trimmed by 6 bases and J by 3 bases, leaving 23 bases between them. The CDR3 covers 17 residues. The CDR3 DNA, read in part, is TGTGCCAGTAGAATCCACCCCGGGGGGAAAAGGGACACTGAA. Its translation is CASRIHPGGKRDTE. The whole CDR3 is CASRIHPGGKRDTEAFF.

With respect to this clone: The observed sequence ends 3 residues before the CDR3 terminus, with the missing tail filled in from the germline J gene. This chain joins TRBV29-1 and TRBJ2-3; TRBD1 matches 7 bases. The CDR3 length is 13 residues. Germline V gives CDR1 SQVTM, CDR2 ANQGSEA. The CDR3 protein is CSVTDRVLETQYF. CDR3 DNA (partial): TGCAGCGTCACCGACAGGGTACTAGAGACG.

To note about this clone: With the read ending 3 residues before the CDR3 end, the germline J gene is used to fill in that end. This chain connects TRBV20-1 to TRBJ2-5; TRBD2 aligns across 10 bases. Per germline, CDR1 DFQATT and CDR2 SNEGSKA (reference sequence). The CDR3 is 17 amino acids. The junction had 20 bases not matched to a gene; V was cut back by 6 bases and J by 7 bases. CDR3 amino acids: CSAAKSSGGAPSMTQYF. The CDR3 DNA, read in part, is TGCAGTGCGGCGAAGTCGAGCGGGGGGGCCCCTTCGATGACC.

Details on this clone: The read ends 3 residues shy of where the CDR3 ends; the end is completed using the germline J gene. The chain links TRBV18 to TRBJ2-2, with D perhaps TRBD1 (6 bases). Trimming stripped 3 bases from V and 7 bases from J, with 6 bases between. The CDR3 totals 12 residues. Per germline, CDR1 KGHSH and CDR2 LQKENI. The CDR3 bases that were read are TGTGCCAGCTCACCGGACAGCGGGGAG. It specifies CASSPDSGE. The full CDR3 protein is CASSPDSGELFF.

A word on this clone: The CDR3 end lies 3 residues beyond the end of the read and is filled in from the germline J gene. The chain combines TRBV11-2 with TRBJ2-3; D is perhaps TRBD2 (5 bases). The germline V gene has CDR1 SGHAT and CDR2 FQNNGV. V was trimmed by 1 base and J by 3 bases, leaving 8 bases between them. CDR3 size: 14 residues. The DNA read from the CDR3 is TGTGCCAGCAGCTTAGTTCGGGGAACAGATACG. Amino acid sequence: CASSLVRGTDT. In full, the CDR3 is CASSLVRGTDTQYF. The entire variable domain, with the rest obtained from reference TRBV11-2 and TRBJ2-3, is as follows: EAGVAQSPRYKIIEKRQSVAFWCNPISGHATLYWYQQILGQGPKLLIQFQNNGVVDDSQLPKDRFSAERLKGVDSTLKIQPAKLEDSAVYLCASSLVRGTDTQYFGPGTRLTVL.

The CDR3 sequence is CASSFSGGQDTYTF. Incomplete CDR3 DNA: TGTGCCAGCAGCTTTTCGGGGGGGCAAGATACC. This chain joins TRBV7-2 and TRBJ1-2; D perhaps matches TRBD1 (6 bases). The CDR3 end falls 3 residues outside the read, so it is completed with the germline J gene. Germline lookup yields CDR1 SGHTA and CDR2 FQGNSA. The CDR3 covers 14 residues.

A word on this clone: The read comes to an end 3 residues before the CDR3 does, leaving the germline J gene to fill in the end. The chain carries TRBV11-2 and TRBJ1-2; 10 bases map to TRBD1. The CDR3 consists of 15 residues. J was trimmed by 7 bases and V by 5 bases; bases with no gene match: 10. Germline V CDR1 and CDR2: SGHAT, FQNNGV. CDR3 sequence: CASSPPGTGAGGYTF. The covered CDR3 bases are TGTGCCAGCAGCCCCCCCGGGACAGGGGCGGGTGGC.

Details on this clone: The CDR3 extends 3 residues past the end of the read, so its final part is completed from the germline J gene. V and J are TRBV19 and TRBJ1-2; D uncertain. The CDR3 is 19 amino acids. Germline V gives CDR1 LNHDA, CDR2 SQIVND (reference sequence). The CDR3 here is CASRSSGLAVKSSYNDYTF. CDR3 DNA (partial): TGTGCCAGTAGGAGTTCCGGACTAGCGGTAAAGAGCTCCTACAATGAC.

The part of the CDR3 DNA that was read is TGTGCCAGTAGTATAACAAGCGGGGGATGGAATGAG. As protein: CASSITSGGWNE. The entire CDR3 protein is CASSITSGGWNEQFF. The rearrangement uses TRBV19 and TRBJ2-1; 8 bases agree with TRBD2. The CDR3 end falls 3 residues outside the read, so it is completed with the germline J gene. V lost 2 bases, J lost 7 bases, and 7 bases stayed unmatched. This CDR3 spans 15 amino acids. Germline CDR1 reads LNHDA; CDR2 reads SQIVND (reference sequence).

On this clone: The read gets to within 3 residues of the CDR3 end, and the germline J gene fills in the rest. The chain recombines TRBV19 with TRBJ2-5; perhaps TRBD1 as D (9 bases). Germline V lookup: CDR1 LNHDA, CDR2 SQIVND (reference sequence). The V and J ends lost 6 bases and 4 bases respectively, with 21 bases between them. This CDR3 is built from 16 residues. The CDR3 sequence: CASREGRGDRVETQYF. Partial CDR3 DNA: TGTGCCAGTAGGGAAGGGCGGGGGGACAGGGTAGAGACC.

A word on this clone: The sequence runs out 3 residues before the end of the CDR3; the remainder is reconstructed from the germline J gene. The rearrangement uses TRBV30 and TRBJ1-2; possible D gene TRBD1, 6 bases. Germline CDR1 and CDR2: GTSNPN and SVGIG (reference sequence). This CDR3 has 11 amino acids. CDR3: CACGTRGGYTF. The sequenced CDR3 bases are TGTGCCTGTGGGACAAGGGGAGGC.

This CDR3 is CASSEPGNTEAFF. Incomplete CDR3 DNA: TGCGCCAGCAGCGAGCCAGGGAACACTGAA. This chain uses TRBV5-1 with TRBJ1-1; no firm D call. Sequencing ends 3 residues short of the CDR3 end; the germline J gene provides the rest. The CDR3 has 13 amino acids. The V and J ends lost 4 bases and 1 base respectively, with 8 bases between them. Germline CDR1 SGHRS, CDR2 YFSETQ. The variable domain in full, completed from reference TRBV5-1 and TRBJ1-1, reads KAGVTQTPRYLIKTRGQQVTLSCSPISGHRSVSWYQQTPGQGLQFLFEYFSETQRNKGNFPGRFSGRQFSNSRSEMNVSTLELGDSALYLCASSEPGNTEAFFGQGTRLTVV.

Points on this clone: The read falls 3 residues short of the CDR3 end, and the missing part is taken from the germline J gene. The chain links TRBV5-1 to TRBJ2-7; 8 positions agree with TRBD1. CDR1 is SGHRS and CDR2 is YFSETQ in the germline V gene. The CDR3 covers 13 residues. The junction had 5 bases not matched to a gene; V was cut back by 3 bases and J by 6 bases. The CDR3 loop reads CASSSGQGGEQYF. The sequenced part of the CDR3 DNA is TGCGCCAGCAGCTCCGGACAGGGAGGCGAG.